The rows below give T cell receptor beta chains drawn from one sample of a study of T cell responses to AZD1222 COVID-19 vaccine. Clones were sequenced by immunoSEQ multiplex PCR, and TCRdb holds only the in-frame ones, with some missing. Of some 150,000 clones listed, about 90% are singletons. Sequencing was performed on peripheral blood, taken on day 0 of AZD1222 vaccination. These receptors were collected from an adult in good health. CDR3s include the opening cysteine and the closing phenylalanine or tryptophan. The order of the fields is D gene, CDR3 length, J gene, clone size, V gene, CDR3 protein, CDR3 DNA. The D gene is left open where the match is weak. Only some rows state a clone size, as once, few, many or a class for expanded clones.

d_gene: -
len: 15
j_gene: TRBJ1-5
abundance: -
v_gene: TRBV27
CDR3aa: CASSLSAVVGQPQHF
CDR3nt: TGTGCCAGCAGTTTATCTGCGGTGGTAGGGCAGCCCCAGCATTTT

d_gene: -
len: 17
j_gene: TRBJ2-1
abundance: -
v_gene: TRBV27
CDR3aa: CASSTIGGSGSYNEQFF
CDR3nt: TGTGCCAGCAGTACGATAGGGGGGTCGGGCTCCTACAATGAGCAGTTCTTC

d_gene: -
len: 17
j_gene: TRBJ2-2
abundance: once
v_gene: TRBV5-4
CDR3aa: CASSSDKRGRNTGELFF
CDR3nt: TGTGCCAGCAGCTCCGATAAGAGGGGCCGAAACACCGGGGAGCTGTTTTTT

d_gene: -
len: 11
j_gene: TRBJ2-5
abundance: few
v_gene: TRBV20-1
CDR3aa: CSARDQETQYF
CDR3nt: TGCAGTGCTAGAGACCAAGAGACCCAGTACTTC

d_gene: -
len: 11
j_gene: TRBJ2-5
abundance: -
v_gene: TRBV19
CDR3aa: CASRRGETQYF
CDR3nt: TGTGCCAGTAGGAGAGGGGAGACCCAGTACTTC

d_gene: TRBD1
len: 15
j_gene: TRBJ2-3
abundance: -
v_gene: TRBV7-2
CDR3aa: CASSPQGASTDTQYF
CDR3nt: TGTGCCAGCAGCCCCCAGGGGGCTAGCACAGATACGCAGTATTTT

d_gene: -
len: 15
j_gene: TRBJ1-2
abundance: once
v_gene: TRBV10-3
CDR3aa: CAISESGGQYYGYTF
CDR3nt: TGTGCCATCAGTGAGTCGGGGGGACAATACTATGGCTACACCTTC

d_gene: -
len: 13
j_gene: TRBJ2-4
abundance: -
v_gene: TRBV24-1
CDR3aa: CATEGDSKNIQYF
CDR3nt: TGTGCCACGGAAGGCGACAGTAAAAACATTCAGTACTTC

d_gene: -
len: 14
j_gene: TRBJ1-2
abundance: -
v_gene: TRBV9
CDR3aa: CASSVGPGSYGYTF
CDR3nt: TGTGCCAGCAGCGTAGGCCCAGGGAGCTATGGCTACACCTTC

d_gene: TRBD2
len: 16
j_gene: TRBJ2-2
abundance: -
v_gene: TRBV9
CDR3aa: CASSVESGRGLGELFF
CDR3nt: TGTGCCAGCAGCGTAGAAAGCGGGAGAGGTCTCGGGGAGCTGTTTTTT

d_gene: TRBD1
len: 15
j_gene: TRBJ1-1
abundance: -
v_gene: TRBV5-1
CDR3aa: CASSLGTGKNTEAFF
CDR3nt: TGCGCCAGCAGCTTGGGGACAGGGAAGAACACTGAAGCTTTCTTT

d_gene: -
len: 13
j_gene: TRBJ2-7
abundance: -
v_gene: TRBV19
CDR3aa: CASSYGQSYEQYF
CDR3nt: TGTGCCAGTAGTTATGGACAGTCCTACGAGCAGTACTTC

d_gene: -
len: 15
j_gene: TRBJ1-6
abundance: medium-sized
v_gene: TRBV3-1/TRBV3-2
CDR3aa: CASSQGRVENSPLHF
CDR3nt: TGTGCCAGCAGCCAAGGAAGGGTTGAGAATTCACCCCTCCACTTT

d_gene: -
len: 15
j_gene: TRBJ2-1
abundance: -
v_gene: TRBV15
CDR3aa: CATSRAVGFGDEQFF
CDR3nt: TGTGCCACCAGCAGAGCGGTGGGTTTCGGGGATGAGCAGTTCTTC

d_gene: TRBD1
len: 14
j_gene: TRBJ1-2
abundance: -
v_gene: TRBV28
CDR3aa: CASSGQGFWYGYTF
CDR3nt: TGTGCCAGCAGCGGACAGGGATTTTGGTATGGCTACACCTTC

d_gene: -
len: 14
j_gene: TRBJ1-2
abundance: -
v_gene: TRBV5-6
CDR3aa: CASSLAGLGYGYTF
CDR3nt: TGTGCCAGCAGCCTGGCTGGGTTAGGGTATGGCTACACCTTC

d_gene: TRBD2
len: 15
j_gene: TRBJ2-7
abundance: -
v_gene: TRBV27
CDR3aa: CASRVAGGHSYEQYF
CDR3nt: TGTGCCAGCAGGGTAGCGGGAGGTCACTCCTACGAGCAGTACTTC

d_gene: -
len: 16
j_gene: TRBJ1-6
abundance: -
v_gene: TRBV9
CDR3aa: CASSVAGQGYNSPLHF
CDR3nt: TGTGCCAGCAGCGTAGCGGGGCAGGGTTACAATTCACCCCTCCACTTT

d_gene: -
len: 16
j_gene: TRBJ2-7
abundance: -
v_gene: TRBV5-5
CDR3aa: CASSSTPPGRIYEQYF
CDR3nt: TGTGCCAGCAGCTCAACCCCCCCAGGGCGCATCTACGAGCAGTACTTC

d_gene: TRBD1
len: 13
j_gene: TRBJ1-1
abundance: -
v_gene: TRBV6-4
CDR3aa: CASRRTGDTEAFF
CDR3nt: TGTGCCAGCAGACGGACAGGGGACACTGAAGCTTTCTTT

d_gene: -
len: 12
j_gene: TRBJ1-1
abundance: -
v_gene: TRBV28
CDR3aa: CASSSGGREAFF
CDR3nt: TGTGCCAGCAGTTCTGGGGGCCGGGAAGCTTTCTTT

d_gene: -
len: 12
j_gene: TRBJ2-7
abundance: -
v_gene: TRBV5-1
CDR3aa: CASSSTSGGQYF
CDR3nt: TGCGCCAGCAGCTCGACCTCCGGGGGGCAGTACTTC

d_gene: -
len: 13
j_gene: TRBJ1-2
abundance: once
v_gene: TRBV12-3/TRBV12-4
CDR3aa: CASGLLGNYGYTF
CDR3nt: TGTGCCAGCGGGCTGTTGGGGAACTATGGCTACACCTTC

d_gene: -
len: 13
j_gene: TRBJ2-2
abundance: -
v_gene: TRBV10-3
CDR3aa: CAIRQGPTGELFF
CDR3nt: TGTGCCATCAGGCAGGGTCCCACCGGGGAGCTGTTTTTT

d_gene: -
len: 13
j_gene: TRBJ2-3
abundance: -
v_gene: TRBV20-1
CDR3aa: CSASRGGTDTQYF
CDR3nt: TGCAGTGCTAGTCGGGGCGGCACAGATACGCAGTATTTT

d_gene: -
len: 15
j_gene: TRBJ2-7
abundance: -
v_gene: TRBV7-2
CDR3aa: CASSPQEGVMYEQYF
CDR3nt: TGTGCCAGCAGCCCGCAGGAAGGTGTGATGTACGAGCAGTACTTC

d_gene: -
len: 16
j_gene: TRBJ1-2
abundance: -
v_gene: TRBV6-1
CDR3aa: CASSEPTGPANYGYTF
CDR3nt: TGTGCCAGCAGTGAACCTACAGGTCCAGCTAACTATGGCTACACCTTC

d_gene: TRBD2
len: 16
j_gene: TRBJ2-3
abundance: -
v_gene: TRBV28
CDR3aa: CASSTFGLAEKDTQYF
CDR3nt: TGTGCCAGCAGCACCTTCGGACTAGCGGAAAAGGATACGCAGTATTTT

d_gene: -
len: 11
j_gene: TRBJ1-2
abundance: once
v_gene: TRBV29-1
CDR3aa: CSVEQLYGYTF
CDR3nt: TGCAGCGTCGAACAGTTATATGGCTACACCTTC

d_gene: -
len: 14
j_gene: TRBJ1-1
abundance: -
v_gene: TRBV25-1
CDR3aa: CATRTGRENTEAFF
CDR3nt: TGTGCCACTCGGACTGGGAGGGAGAACACTGAAGCTTTCTTT

d_gene: TRBD2
len: 18
j_gene: TRBJ2-3
abundance: once
v_gene: TRBV19
CDR3aa: CASSNPRGLAASTDTQYF
CDR3nt: TGTGCCAGTAGTAATCCTAGGGGACTAGCGGCAAGCACAGATACGCAGTATTTT

d_gene: -
len: 14
j_gene: TRBJ2-7
abundance: -
v_gene: TRBV6-5
CDR3aa: CASIWGSGSYEQYF
CDR3nt: TGTGCCAGCATTTGGGGGTCAGGGTCCTACGAGCAGTACTTC

d_gene: TRBD1
len: 13
j_gene: TRBJ2-1
abundance: -
v_gene: TRBV6-5
CDR3aa: CASSLDRYNEQFF
CDR3nt: TGTGCCAGCAGCCTGGACAGGTACAATGAGCAGTTCTTC

d_gene: -
len: 11
j_gene: TRBJ2-1
abundance: -
v_gene: TRBV24-1
CDR3aa: CATSRDDVQFF
CDR3nt: TGTGCCACCAGCAGGGATGATGTTCAGTTCTTC

d_gene: -
len: 15
j_gene: TRBJ1-4
abundance: -
v_gene: TRBV7-9
CDR3aa: CASSRAGTADEKLFF
CDR3nt: TGTGCCAGCAGCCGGGCGGGGACGGCGGATGAAAAACTGTTTTTT

d_gene: -
len: 16
j_gene: TRBJ1-3
abundance: -
v_gene: TRBV4-1
CDR3aa: CASSQATNPSGNTIYF
CDR3nt: TGCGCCAGCAGCCAAGCGACAAACCCATCTGGAAACACCATATATTTT

d_gene: -
len: 13
j_gene: TRBJ2-1
abundance: -
v_gene: TRBV12-5
CDR3aa: CASGPIWDNEQFF
CDR3nt: TGTGCTAGTGGTCCGATTTGGGACAATGAGCAGTTCTTC

d_gene: -
len: 15
j_gene: TRBJ1-1
abundance: -
v_gene: TRBV19
CDR3aa: CASSKVAGMNTEAFF
CDR3nt: TGTGCCAGTAGTAAGGTGGCAGGGATGAACACTGAAGCTTTCTTT

d_gene: TRBD1
len: 15
j_gene: TRBJ1-1
abundance: few
v_gene: TRBV10-1
CDR3aa: CASRPGGGLNTEAFF
CDR3nt: TGCGCCAGCAGACCAGGGGGAGGCCTGAACACTGAAGCTTTCTTT

d_gene: TRBD2
len: 17
j_gene: TRBJ2-1
abundance: -
v_gene: TRBV5-8
CDR3aa: CASTRNTGLAGGNEQFF
CDR3nt: TGTGCCAGCACGCGGAATACGGGACTAGCGGGTGGCAATGAGCAGTTCTTC

d_gene: TRBD2
len: 15
j_gene: TRBJ2-7
abundance: -
v_gene: TRBV20-1
CDR3aa: CSASPLADSSYEQYF
CDR3nt: TGCAGTGCTAGTCCCCTAGCGGATAGCTCCTACGAGCAGTACTTC

d_gene: -
len: 16
j_gene: TRBJ1-1
abundance: -
v_gene: TRBV6-5
CDR3aa: CASSYSTRWPNTEAFF
CDR3nt: TGTGCCAGCAGTTACTCAACCCGCTGGCCGAACACTGAAGCTTTCTTT

d_gene: -
len: 14
j_gene: TRBJ1-1
abundance: -
v_gene: TRBV27
CDR3aa: CASSFQGRDTEAFF
CDR3nt: TGTGCCAGCAGTTTTCAGGGGAGAGACACTGAAGCTTTCTTT

d_gene: TRBD2
len: 15
j_gene: TRBJ2-3
abundance: -
v_gene: TRBV9
CDR3aa: CASSVVQAGVDTQYF
CDR3nt: TGTGCCAGCAGCGTAGTTCAAGCGGGAGTAGATACGCAGTATTTT

d_gene: TRBD1
len: 14
j_gene: TRBJ1-1
abundance: -
v_gene: TRBV19
CDR3aa: CASSSGQGAPEAFF
CDR3nt: TGTGCCAGTAGTAGCGGGCAGGGGGCACCTGAAGCTTTCTTT

d_gene: TRBD2
len: 14
j_gene: TRBJ2-2
abundance: -
v_gene: TRBV28
CDR3aa: CAHTSGGNTGELFF
CDR3nt: TGTGCCCACACTAGCGGGGGGAACACCGGGGAGCTGTTTTTT

d_gene: -
len: 16
j_gene: TRBJ2-7
abundance: -
v_gene: TRBV6-5
CDR3aa: CASSWQLAQPGDEQYF
CDR3nt: TGTGCCAGCAGTTGGCAACTAGCCCAGCCCGGAGACGAGCAGTACTTC

d_gene: -
len: 16
j_gene: TRBJ2-7
abundance: -
v_gene: TRBV5-8
CDR3aa: CASSPRLGAGIYEQYF
CDR3nt: TGTGCCAGCAGCCCCCGCCTTGGGGCGGGAATATACGAGCAGTACTTC

d_gene: TRBD1
len: 15
j_gene: TRBJ2-5
abundance: -
v_gene: TRBV5-1
CDR3aa: CASRRLQGPSETQYF
CDR3nt: TGCGCCAGCAGACGGTTACAGGGGCCCTCAGAGACCCAGTACTTC

d_gene: -
len: 14
j_gene: TRBJ1-1
abundance: -
v_gene: TRBV11-2
CDR3aa: CASTPAGRGTEAFF
CDR3nt: TGTGCCAGCACCCCGGCAGGGAGGGGCACTGAAGCTTTCTTT